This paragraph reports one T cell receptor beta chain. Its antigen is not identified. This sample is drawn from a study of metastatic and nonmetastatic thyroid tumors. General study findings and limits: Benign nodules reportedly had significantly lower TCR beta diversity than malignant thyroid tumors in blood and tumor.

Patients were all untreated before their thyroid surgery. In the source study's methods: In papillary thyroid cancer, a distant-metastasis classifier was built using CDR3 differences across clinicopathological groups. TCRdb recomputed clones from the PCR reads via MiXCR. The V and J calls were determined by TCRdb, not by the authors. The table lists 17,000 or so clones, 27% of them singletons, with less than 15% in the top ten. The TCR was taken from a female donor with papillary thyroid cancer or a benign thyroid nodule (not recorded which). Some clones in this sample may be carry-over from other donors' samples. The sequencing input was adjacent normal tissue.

CDR3 bases: TGTGCCAGCAGCTTGGGACTAATGGGTAATGAGCAGTTCTTC. Translating gives CASSLGLMGNEQFF. The chain couples TRBV7-8 to TRBJ2-1, with 7 bases aligning to TRBD2. V was clipped by 3 bases and J by 7 bases; unmatched bases: 6. The CDR3 is 14 amino acids. The germline V gene has CDR1 SGHVS and CDR2 FQNEAQ.